The 8 T cell receptor beta chains in this list originate from one sample, sequenced in a study of blood T cell repertoires in COVID-19. Sequenced by immunoSEQ multiplex PCR; TCRdb stores in-frame clones only, minus some. The sample includes over 200,000 clones, around 80% of them seen just once. Sample: peripheral blood. The origin of the receptors is a human donor in a cohort sampled during active COVID-19.

The chain couples TRBV5-8 to TRBJ2-1; 8 bases map to TRBD2. V lost 3 bases to trimming and J lost 2 bases; unmatched junction nucleotides: 4. This CDR3 comprises 15 residues. Germline assignment: CDR1 SGHTS and CDR2 YDEGEE. The CDR3 region is CASSSGLAAYNEQFF. CDR3 sequence (DNA): TGTGCCAGCAGCTCCGGACTAGCAGCCTACAATGAGCAGTTCTTC.

The gene calls are TRBV7-8 and TRBJ1-5; 8 bases match TRBD1. The CDR3 is 14 residues long. The junction had 6 bases not matched to a gene; V was cut back by 5 bases and J by 6 bases. Looked up from germline, CDR1 is SGHVS and CDR2 is FQNEAQ. The CDR3 DNA sequence: TGTGCCAGCAGCGCCGGACAGGGAGGTCAGCCCCAGCATTTT. As protein: CASSAGQGGQPQHF.

The V call is TRBV4-2, the J call TRBJ1-1; 9 positions agree with TRBD1. The junction had 10 bases not matched to a gene; V was cut back by 0 bases and J by 11 bases. The CDR3 is 15 amino acids. Germline CDR1 LGHNA, CDR2 YNFKEQ. The CDR3 region is CASSQEEGQGRAAFF. CDR3 DNA: TGTGCCAGCAGCCAAGAGGAGGGACAGGGCCGCGCCGCTTTCTTT.

The chain links TRBV5-1 to TRBJ1-2; no definite D call. Germline V gene data show CDR1 as SGHRS and CDR2 as YFSETQ. This CDR3 is built from 14 residues. V lost 0 bases and J lost 1, with 7 bases in between. The CDR3 nucleotides are TGCGCCAGCAGCTTGGACACCCATAACTATGGCTACACCTTC. This translates into CASSLDTHNYGYTF.

This clone was recorded only once. V usage is TRBV28 and J usage is TRBJ1-2, with a possible D match to TRBD1 (6 bases). Trimming left V 2 bases short and J 3 bases short, with 13 bases between. This CDR3 is built from 15 residues. The germline CDR1 and CDR2 sequences are MDHEN and SYDVKM. The CDR3 DNA is TGTGCCAGCAGTTTAAGCCCGACAGGCTACTATGGCTACACCTTC. It codes for CASSLSPTGYYGYTF.

In DNA form, the CDR3 reads TGTGCCAGCAGCTCCGCCGTCCCCCGGGACTATGGCTACACCTTC. Amino acids: CASSSAVPRDYGYTF. The rearrangement uses TRBV7-2 and TRBJ1-2, with D unresolved. CDR1 is SGHTA and CDR2 is FQGNSA in the germline V gene. Trimming removed 4 bases from V and 3 bases from J, with 15 bases in between. The CDR3 sequence is 15 residues long.

The chain carries TRBV13 and TRBJ2-3; 8 bases match TRBD2. The CDR3 is 19 residues long. J was trimmed by 2 bases and V by 1 base; bases with no gene match: 14. CDR1 is PRHDT and CDR2 is FYEKMQ in the germline V gene (reference sequence). As DNA, the CDR3 is TGTGCCAGCAGCTTAGTAGGTTACCTAGCGGGCCCTCCCACAGATACGCAGTATTTT. Residues: CASSLVGYLAGPPTDTQYF. The entire variable domain, with the rest obtained from reference TRBV13 and TRBJ2-3, is as follows: AAGVIQSPRHLIKEKRETATLKCYPIPRHDTVYWYQQGPGQDPQFLISFYEKMQSDKGSIPDRFSAQQFSDYHSELNMSSLELGDSALYFCASSLVGYLAGPPTDTQYFGPGTRLTVL.

V is TRBV15 and J is TRBJ1-4; a possible D gene is TRBD1 (6 bases). Looked up from germline, CDR1 is LNHNV and CDR2 is YYDKDF (reference sequence). The germline V and J ends were trimmed by 0 bases and 5 bases, with 13 bases remaining between them. The CDR3 length is 16 residues. The CDR3 bases are TGTGCCACCAGCAGAGATTTAGGGACACGGAATGAAAAACTGTTTTTT. This translates into CATSRDLGTRNEKLFF. The variable domain in full, with the rest retrieved from reference TRBV15 and TRBJ1-4, is DAMVIQNPRYQVTQFGKPVTLSCSQTLNHNVMYWYQQKSSQAPKLLFHYYDKDFNNEADTPDNFQSRRPNTSFCFLDIRSPGLGDTAMYLCATSRDLGTRNEKLFFGSGTQLSVL.